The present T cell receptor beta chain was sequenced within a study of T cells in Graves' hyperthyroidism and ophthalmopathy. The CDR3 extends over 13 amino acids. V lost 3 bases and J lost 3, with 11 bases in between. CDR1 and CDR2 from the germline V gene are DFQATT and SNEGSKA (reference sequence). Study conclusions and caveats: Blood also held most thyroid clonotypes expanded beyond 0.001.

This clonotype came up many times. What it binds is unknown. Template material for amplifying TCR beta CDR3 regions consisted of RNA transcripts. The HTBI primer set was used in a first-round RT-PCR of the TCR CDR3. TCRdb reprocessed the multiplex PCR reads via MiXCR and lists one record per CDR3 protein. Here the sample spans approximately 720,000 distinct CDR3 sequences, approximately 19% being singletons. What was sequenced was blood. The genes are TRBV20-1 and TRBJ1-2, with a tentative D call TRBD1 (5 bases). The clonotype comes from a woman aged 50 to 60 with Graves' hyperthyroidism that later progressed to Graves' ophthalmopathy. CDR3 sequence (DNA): TGCAGTGCTAGTGGGACCGCCTACTATGGCTACACCTTC. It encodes CSASGTAYYGYTF.